This TCR beta chain comes out of a study of T cell changes during pregnancy in multiple sclerosis. This clone has a handful of counts. The CDR3 is made up of 12 amino acids. The germline V and J ends were trimmed by 8 bases and 7 bases, with 14 bases remaining between them. Germline V gives CDR1 SNHLY, CDR2 FYNNEI. Generated by immunoSEQ multiplex PCR, the TCRdb table keeps only in-frame clones and is missing some. This sample has 35,000 to 45,000 clones, with about 90% found just once. Specimen: CD4+ T cells from peripheral blood mononuclear cells, collected after pregnancy. This sequence joins TRBV2 and TRBJ1-2; D unresolved. This clonotype originated in a female donor with multiple sclerosis, enrolled in a pregnancy study. As DNA, the CDR3 is TGTGCCAGCGAGGGAGGGTTGGCTGGCTACACCTTC. It codes for CASEGGLAGYTF.